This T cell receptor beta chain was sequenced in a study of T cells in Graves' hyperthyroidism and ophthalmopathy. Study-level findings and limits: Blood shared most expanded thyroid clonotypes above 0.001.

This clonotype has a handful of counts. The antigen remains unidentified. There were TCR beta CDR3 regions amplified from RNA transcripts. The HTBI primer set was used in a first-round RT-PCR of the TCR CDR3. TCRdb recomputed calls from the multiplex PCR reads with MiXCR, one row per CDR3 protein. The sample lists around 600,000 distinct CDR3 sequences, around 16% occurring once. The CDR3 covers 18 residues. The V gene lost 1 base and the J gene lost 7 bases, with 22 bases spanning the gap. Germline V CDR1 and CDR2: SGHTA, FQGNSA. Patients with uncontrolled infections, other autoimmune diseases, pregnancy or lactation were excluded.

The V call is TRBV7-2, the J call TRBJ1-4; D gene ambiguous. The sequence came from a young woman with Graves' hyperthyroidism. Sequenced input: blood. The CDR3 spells CASSLVSGKEASSEKLFF. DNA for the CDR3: TGTGCCAGCAGCTTAGTCTCGGGGAAAGAGGCCTCGAGTGAAAAACTGTTTTTT.